The clone carrying this TCR beta chain appeared many times. Its antigen is not identified. The entry originates in a study of Graves' ophthalmopathy and Graves' hyperthyroidism. Across the whole study: Upon initial diagnosis and before any treatment, peripheral blood was collected. Study-level results: Ophthalmopathy cases were distinguished from stable hyperthyroidism by a 13-signature model, reaching approximately 87% sensitivity and about 81% specificity.

V lost 1 base and J 5 bases, leaving 14 bases between the germline ends. The germline gives CDR1 SQVTM, CDR2 ANQGSEA. The CDR3 loop spans 14 amino acids. Certain patients, namely those with other autoimmune diseases, uncontrolled infections, pregnancy or lactation, were excluded. PBMCs were isolated from an approximately 10 ml sample of fresh peripheral blood. Amplified material comprised TCR beta CDR3 regions derived from RNA transcripts. After a first-round RT-PCR with HTBI primers, a second-round multiplex PCR was run. TCRdb ran MiXCR on the multiplex PCR reads and lists one entry per CDR3 protein. Of roughly 300,000 distinct CDR3 sequences in the sample, under 20% were seen once.

The genes are TRBV29-1 and TRBJ2-5; maybe TRBD1 (6 bases). The sequenced material came from peripheral blood. The sequence derives from an adult man with Graves' ophthalmopathy. CDR3 DNA sequence: TGCAGCGTTGAAGGCAGGGGAGCTGGCGAGACCCAGTACTTC. It encodes CSVEGRGAGETQYF.